This T cell receptor (beta chain) comes out of a study of T cells in Graves' hyperthyroidism and ophthalmopathy. Using RNA transcripts as the source, TCR beta CDR3 regions were amplified. HTBI primers drove first-round RT-PCR of the TCR CDR3. TCRdb independently ran MiXCR on the multiplex PCR reads; one entry per CDR3 protein. The repertoire includes a few hundred thousand distinct CDR3 sequences, around 46% of them detected once, and approximately 7.5% sits in the top ten. A single count supports this clonotype. The CDR3 has 16 amino acids. Germline V gene sequence: CDR1 LNHNV, CDR2 YYDKDF (reference sequence). The V and J ends lost 3 bases and 2 bases respectively, with 14 bases between them.

The clonotype comes from a woman under 30 with Graves' hyperthyroidism. This chain connects TRBV15 to TRBJ1-5, with D possibly TRBD1 on 5 matching bases. The sequencing input was peripheral blood or thyroid tissue (not recorded which). The CDR3 reads CATSSPPGQGNQPQHF. DNA of the CDR3: TGTGCCACCAGCAGTCCACCGGGGCAGGGCAATCAGCCCCAGCATTTT. Variable domain in full (rest from reference TRBV15 and TRBJ1-5): DAMVIQNPRYQVTQFGKPVTLSCSQTLNHNVMYWYQQKSSQAPKLLFHYYDKDFNNEADTPDNFQSRRPNTSFCFLDIRSPGLGDTAMYLCATSSPPGQGNQPQHFGDGTRLSIL.